This TCR beta chain was sequenced in a study of cytomegalovirus exposure and HLA in healthy donors. Study-wide points: More clonal expansion characterized HLA-associated TCR beta chains than equally common others in a later analysis. Differences between HLA loci emerged in a later analysis of TCR association rates, with DRB1 most and HLA-C fewest. Association with HLA alleles at 0.05 false discovery rate was found for 16,951 TCR beta sequences in a later analysis.

A remark on this clone: The antigen is not known.

The CDR3 is made up of 15 amino acids. V lost 0 bases and J 3 bases, leaving 10 bases between the germline ends. Germline CDR1 WSHSY, CDR2 SAAADI. The PCR made use of 60 Vbeta and 13 Jbeta primers. Clones were read by immunoSEQ multiplex PCR, and TCRdb kept only the in-frame ones, dropping some. Of over 130,000 clones listed, around 86% are singletons. The genes are TRBV10-2 and TRBJ2-3, with D unresolved. The sample was PBMCs. This clonotype was sampled from a female donor in good health and CMV-seronegative. This chain's CDR3 is CASSESAGRTDTQYF. CDR3 sequence (DNA): TGCGCCAGCAGTGAGTCGGCTGGTCGTACAGATACGCAGTATTTT.